This TCR beta chain is from a study of PD-1 blockade in classical Hodgkin lymphoma. This clone was detected only a few times. Antigen: not known. Only in-frame clones appear in the TCRdb table, and some are missing; sequencing was by immunoSEQ multiplex PCR. The sample lists approximately 52,000 clones; roughly 86% were seen once. Trimming cost V 5 bases and J 0 bases; bases outside gene matches: 9. Germline V CDR1 and CDR2: SGHTA, FQGTGA. CDR3 length: 17 amino acids. Time point of the sample: cycle 4 day 1 (C4D1), after six to seven weeks of nivolumab. Following autologous stem cell transplantation, relapse occurred in every patient, and exposure to brentuximab vedotin varied. Findings of the study overall: Complete responders' baseline diversity resembled that of newly diagnosed patients.

The chain recombines TRBV7-3 with TRBJ2-7, with TRBD2 identical over 11 bases. This TCR derives from a human donor with classical Hodgkin lymphoma. The sequences come from peripheral blood mononuclear cells (PBMCs), collected before the fourth cycle of nivolumab. CDR3 protein: CASSPLWTSGSSYEQYF. DNA for the CDR3: TGTGCCAGCAGCCCCCTCTGGACTAGCGGGTCCTCCTACGAGCAGTACTTC.